These 2 T cell receptor beta chains share one sample of origin, sequenced in a study of identical twins. TCRdb fed the 5' RACE reads into MiXCR, producing one record per CDR3 protein. The table shows roughly 1.6 million distinct CDR3 sequences, with around 29% occurring only once. The specimen sequenced was cord blood. These receptors originate from a newborn girl in good health.

This chain connects TRBV3-1 to TRBJ2-7; D may be TRBD1 (5 bases). Germline V gene lookup returns CDR1 LGHDT and CDR2 YNNKEL (reference sequence). The CDR3 extends over 13 amino acids. With 3 bases removed from V and 2 bases from J, the gap between germline ends came to 8 bases. In DNA, the CDR3 is TGTGCCAGCAGCCAGGACACCACCTACGAGCAGTACTTC. Translation gives CASSQDTTYEQYF.

The chain joins TRBV3-1 to TRBJ1-4, with D perhaps matching TRBD1 (6 bases). Germline assignment: CDR1 LGHDT and CDR2 YNNKEL (reference sequence). There are 16 residues in the CDR3. V lost 2 bases to trimming and J lost 5 bases, with 15 bases between them. CDR3 coding DNA: TGTGCCAGCAGCCAACCAGTTTCAAGGGGGAATGAAAAACTGTTTTTT. It is translated as CASSQPVSRGNEKLFF.